The T cell receptor beta chain described here comes from a study of blood T cell repertoires in COVID-19. Across the whole study: Spain, Italy and the United States supplied samples that represented acute and convalescent COVID-19. T cells, B-cell-depleted T cells, or PBMCs provided the cDNA or gDNA that served as material.

CDR3 length equals 14 residues. Germline-derived CDR1 and CDR2 are SNHLY and FYNNEI. Trimming shortened V by 6 bases and J by 5 bases, and 14 bases separated the two germline ends. In the study's own analysis: Cell counts per sample came from amplifying reference gene primers. Produced via immunoSEQ multiplex PCR; TCRdb's table is partial and in-frame only. The DNA was the basis for D and trimming; V, J and clone size are from that table. This table holds about 76,000 clones, approximately 81% found once. Those enrolled in Seattle joined during active infection and were followed longitudinally afterward. In its sample, this clone was seen once.

The specimen was peripheral blood. This receptor was identified in a man aged 55-75 years with COVID-19, enrolled during active disease. V and J are TRBV2 and TRBJ2-1; the D gene is possibly TRBD2 (6 bases). The CDR3 coding sequence is TGTGCCAGCAGACGGGGGTTTTTAGACAATGAGCAGTTCTTC. This codes for CASRRGFLDNEQFF.